This TCR beta chain derives from a study of cytomegalovirus exposure and HLA in healthy donors. Study summary: In terms of ancestry, the Caucasian-associated cluster contained around 79% of the 398 genotyped donors. Study outcomes and limitations: It was reported that the classifier diagnosed cytomegalovirus status with high specificity and sensitivity in both the original and validation cohorts. V- and J-gene trimming of TCR beta was linked (in a later analysis) to a missense DCLRE1C variant.

For this clone: Its antigen is not known.

The J segment lost 4 bases and the V segment lost 0 bases, leaving 7 bases of the junction unmatched. The CDR3 covers 16 residues. CDR1 and CDR2 from the germline V gene are SEHNR and FQNEAQ (reference sequence). 60 Vbeta and 13 Jbeta primers were used in PCR. Method: immunoSEQ multiplex PCR; TCRdb's copy keeps in-frame clones and lacks some. The profile shows about 140,000 clones, 80% of them singletons. The sample was PBMCs. This receptor was identified in a man aged 50-59 years in good health and CMV-seronegative. V gene TRBV7-9 combines with J gene TRBJ2-5; TRBD1 matches 8 bases. CDR3 in DNA: TGTGCCAGCAGCTTAGCCCTTACAGGGGGACGAGAGACCCAGTACTTC. As protein: CASSLALTGGRETQYF.